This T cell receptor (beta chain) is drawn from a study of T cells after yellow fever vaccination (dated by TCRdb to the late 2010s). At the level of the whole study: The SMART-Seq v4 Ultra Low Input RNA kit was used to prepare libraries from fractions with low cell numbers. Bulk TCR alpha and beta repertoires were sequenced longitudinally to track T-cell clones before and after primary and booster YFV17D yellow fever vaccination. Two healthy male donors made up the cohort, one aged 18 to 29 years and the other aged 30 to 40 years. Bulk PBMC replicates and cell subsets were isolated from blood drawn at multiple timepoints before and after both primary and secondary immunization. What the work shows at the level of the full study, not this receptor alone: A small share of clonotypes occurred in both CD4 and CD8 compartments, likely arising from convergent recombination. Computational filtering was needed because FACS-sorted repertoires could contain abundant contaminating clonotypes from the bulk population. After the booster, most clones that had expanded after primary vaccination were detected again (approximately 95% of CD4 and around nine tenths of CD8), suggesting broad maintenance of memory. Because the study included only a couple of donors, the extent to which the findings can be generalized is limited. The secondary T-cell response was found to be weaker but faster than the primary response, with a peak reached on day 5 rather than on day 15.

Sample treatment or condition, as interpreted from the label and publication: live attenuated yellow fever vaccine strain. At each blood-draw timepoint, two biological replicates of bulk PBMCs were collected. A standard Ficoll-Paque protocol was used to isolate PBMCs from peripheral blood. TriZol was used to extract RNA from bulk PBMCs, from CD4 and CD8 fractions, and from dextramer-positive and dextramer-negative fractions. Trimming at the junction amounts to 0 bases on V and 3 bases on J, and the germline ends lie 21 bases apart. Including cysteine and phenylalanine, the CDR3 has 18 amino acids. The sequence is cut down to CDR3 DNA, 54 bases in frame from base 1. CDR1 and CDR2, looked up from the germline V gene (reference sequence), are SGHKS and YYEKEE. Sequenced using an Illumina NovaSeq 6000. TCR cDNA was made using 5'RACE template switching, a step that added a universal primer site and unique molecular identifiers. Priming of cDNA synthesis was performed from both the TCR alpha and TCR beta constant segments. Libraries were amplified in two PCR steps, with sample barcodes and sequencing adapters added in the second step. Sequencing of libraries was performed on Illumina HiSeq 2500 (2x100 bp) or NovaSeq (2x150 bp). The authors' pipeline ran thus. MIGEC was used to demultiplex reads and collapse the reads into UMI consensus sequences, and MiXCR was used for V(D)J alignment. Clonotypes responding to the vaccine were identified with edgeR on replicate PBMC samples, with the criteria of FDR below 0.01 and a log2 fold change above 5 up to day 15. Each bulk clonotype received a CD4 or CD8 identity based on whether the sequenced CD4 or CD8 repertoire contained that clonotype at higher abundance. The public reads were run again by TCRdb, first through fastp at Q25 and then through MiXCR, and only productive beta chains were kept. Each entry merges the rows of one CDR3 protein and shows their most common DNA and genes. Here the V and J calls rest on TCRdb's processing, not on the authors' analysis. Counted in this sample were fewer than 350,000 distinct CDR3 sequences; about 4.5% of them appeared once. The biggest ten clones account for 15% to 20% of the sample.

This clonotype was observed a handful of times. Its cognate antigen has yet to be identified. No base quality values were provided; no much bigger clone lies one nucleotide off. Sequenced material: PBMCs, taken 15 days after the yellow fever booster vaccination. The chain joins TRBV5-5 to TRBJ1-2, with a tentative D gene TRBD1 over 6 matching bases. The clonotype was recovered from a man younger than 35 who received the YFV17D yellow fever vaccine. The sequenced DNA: TGTGCCAGCAGCTTGGTGGGGCAGGGGAGTCGTTCGGACTATGGCTACACCTTC. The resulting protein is CASSLVGQGSRSDYGYTF.